These 8 T cell receptor beta chains were all obtained from the same sample, sequenced in a study of cytomegalovirus exposure and HLA in healthy donors. PCR primers comprised 60 Vbeta and 13 Jbeta primers. Sequencing was performed with immunoSEQ multiplex PCR; in TCRdb, only in-frame clones are kept and a portion is missing. The sample lists approximately 37,000 clones, less than 85% seen once, with 10% in the top ten. The sequencing sample was made of PBMCs. All receptors derive from a woman in her late teens or twenties in good health and CMV-seropositive.

As regards this clone: At the DNA level, this CDR3 is encoded by other sequences in the same sample as well. The rearrangement uses TRBV7-2 and TRBJ2-5; D perhaps matches TRBD1 (5 bases). The CDR3 is 13 amino acids. In germline, CDR1 is SGHTA, CDR2 FQGNSA. The V and J ends lost 1 base and 3 bases respectively, with 6 bases between them. CDR3 region: CASSLGTKETQYF. CDR3 nucleotides: TGTGCCAGCAGCTTAGGGACAAAAGAGACCCAGTACTTC.

The chain carries TRBV19 and TRBJ1-2; 7 bases fit TRBD1. Germline values: CDR1 LNHDA, CDR2 SQIVND (reference sequence). After removal of 6 bases from V and 8 bases from J, the junction contained 12 bases not matched to a gene. CDR3 length equals 14 residues. The CDR3 sequence is CASSRRQGGEGYTF. CDR3 nucleotides: TGTGCCAGTAGCCGGAGACAGGGCGGGGAAGGCTACACCTTC.

This chain connects TRBV7-2 to TRBJ2-5; D is perhaps TRBD2 (7 bases). V was clipped by 2 bases and J by 3 bases, with 13 bases between them. Germline CDR1 is SGHTA and CDR2 is FQGNSA. The CDR3 spans 15 residues. The CDR3 region is CASSLWEGEKETQYF. The CDR3 DNA reads as TGTGCCAGCAGCTTATGGGAGGGGGAGAAAGAGACCCAGTACTTC.

The rearrangement joins TRBV27 to TRBJ1-2, with 7 bases that match TRBD1. Germline CDR1 reads MNHEY; CDR2 reads SMNVEV (reference sequence). J gave up 4 bases and V 6 bases, and 11 bases lay outside the gene matches. The CDR3 length is 15 residues. CDR3 sequence (DNA): TGTGCCAGCAGCCTTAAACAGGGGAACCTCTATGGCTACACCTTC. Translating gives CASSLKQGNLYGYTF.

By share, this clone ranks as medium-sized. The chain uses TRBV6-4 and TRBJ2-2; no definite D call. The CDR3 extends over 13 amino acids. V lost 2 bases to trimming and J lost 3 bases, with 4 bases between them. The germline V gene encodes CDR1 MRHNA and CDR2 SNTAGT. CDR3 in DNA: TGTGCCAGCAGTGACGGAGACACCGGGGAGCTGTTTTTT. This gives the protein CASSDGDTGELFF.

The gene calls are TRBV19 and TRBJ2-1, with 12 nucleotides matching TRBD2. The CDR3 is 17 amino acids. The germline V gene encodes CDR1 LNHDA and CDR2 SQIVND (reference sequence). After removal of 3 bases from V and 4 bases from J, the junction contained 7 bases not matched to a gene. The CDR3 nucleotides read TGTGCCAGTAGTATCTCTGGACTAGCGGGGAGATACAATGAGCAGTTCTTC. Translated, it gives CASSISGLAGRYNEQFF.

V gene TRBV7-8 combines with J gene TRBJ2-1; a possible D gene is TRBD1 (6 bases). The V and J ends lost 5 bases and 1 base respectively, with 12 bases between them. The CDR3 runs 15 residues. Germline assignment: CDR1 SGHVS and CDR2 FQNEAQ. This CDR3 reads CASSLRQDSYNEQFF. DNA for the CDR3: TGTGCCAGCAGCCTCCGACAGGATTCCTACAATGAGCAGTTCTTC.

The genes are TRBV28 and TRBJ1-1, with no clear D. Looked up from germline, CDR1 is MDHEN and CDR2 is SYDVKM. With 2 bases removed from V and 1 base from J, the gap between germline ends came to 5 bases. This CDR3 region has 13 residues. This CDR3 reads CASSLSWNTEAFF. As DNA, the CDR3 is TGTGCCAGCAGTTTAAGCTGGAACACTGAAGCTTTCTTT. Full variable domain (rest looked up from reference TRBV28 and TRBJ1-1): DVKVTQSSRYLVKRTGEKVFLECVQDMDHENMFWYRQDPGLGLRLIYFSYDVKMKEKGDIPEGYSVSREKKERFSLILESASTNQTSMYLCASSLSWNTEAFFGQGTRLTVV.